This T cell receptor beta chain was sequenced during a study of shared clonotypes between healthy human individuals. Study-level information: Per donor, CD8 memory used one plate, CD8 naive used two, CD4 memory used three and CD4 naive used three.

Profiled with immunoSEQ multiplex PCR; TCRdb holds only in-frame clones, not every one. Here the sample spans a few million clones, approximately 93% being singletons. CDR3 size: 12 residues. Looked up from germline, CDR1 is SQVTM and CDR2 is ANQGSEA. V was pared by 4 bases and J by 12 bases, with 18 bases between. The chain links TRBV29-1 to TRBJ1-1; possible D gene TRBD1, 6 bases. The TCR was taken from a man younger than 35 in good health. Some clones in this sample may be carry-over from other donors' samples. The sample comprised naive CD4+ T cells from PBMCs. Subset: CD45RA+ positively selected. CDR3 loop: CSVGAGVVGPFF. Written as DNA, the CDR3 is TGCAGCGTTGGGGCAGGGGTTGTTGGGCCTTTCTTT.